The entry below describes one T cell receptor (beta chain). These data originate in a study of blood T cell repertoires in COVID-19. Study details: The cDNA or gDNA used as material had been derived from T cells, B-cell-depleted T cells, or PBMCs.

Clones were read by immunoSEQ multiplex PCR, and TCRdb kept only the in-frame ones, dropping some. The repertoire has over 250,000 clones, 65% to 90% of them found once; the top ten carry 13%. The sequenced sample was peripheral blood. The sequence came from a human donor in a cohort sampled during active COVID-19.

CDR3 loop: CASSPRGQAKDPQHF. The DNA of the CDR3 is TGTGCCAGCAGCCCCCGGGGACAGGCGAAGGACCCCCAGCATTTT. V gene TRBV6-5 combines with J gene TRBJ1-5, with 8 nucleotides matching TRBD1. Germline CDR1 and CDR2: MNHEY and SVGAGI. The CDR3 has 15 amino acids. V lost 6 bases, J lost 10 bases, and 14 bases stayed unmatched.